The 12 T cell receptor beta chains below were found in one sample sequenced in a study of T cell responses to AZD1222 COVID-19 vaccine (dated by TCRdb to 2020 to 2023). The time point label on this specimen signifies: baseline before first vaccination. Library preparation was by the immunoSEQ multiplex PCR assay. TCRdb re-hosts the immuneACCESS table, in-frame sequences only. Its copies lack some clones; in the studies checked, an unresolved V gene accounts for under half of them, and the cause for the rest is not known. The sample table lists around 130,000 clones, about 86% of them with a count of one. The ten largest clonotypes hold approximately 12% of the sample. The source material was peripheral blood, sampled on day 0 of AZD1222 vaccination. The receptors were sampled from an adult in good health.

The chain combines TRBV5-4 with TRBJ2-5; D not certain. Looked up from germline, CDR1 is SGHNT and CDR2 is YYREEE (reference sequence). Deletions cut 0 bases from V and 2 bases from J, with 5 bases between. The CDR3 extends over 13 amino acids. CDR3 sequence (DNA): TGTGCCAGCAGCTTGGTGGGGCAAGAGACCCAGTACTTC. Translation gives CASSLVGQETQYF.

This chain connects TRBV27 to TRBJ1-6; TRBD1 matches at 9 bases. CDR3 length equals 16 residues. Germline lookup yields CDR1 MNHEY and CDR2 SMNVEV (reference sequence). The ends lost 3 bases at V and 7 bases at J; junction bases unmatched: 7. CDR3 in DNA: TGTGCCAGCAGTTTTAGCGGACAGGGGACCAATTCACCCCTCCACTTT. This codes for CASSFSGQGTNSPLHF.

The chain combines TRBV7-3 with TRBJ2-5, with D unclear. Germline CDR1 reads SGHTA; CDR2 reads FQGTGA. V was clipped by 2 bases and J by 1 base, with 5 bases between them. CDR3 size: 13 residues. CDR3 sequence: CASSLAPQETQYF. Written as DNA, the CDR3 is TGTGCCAGCAGCTTAGCCCCCCAAGAGACCCAGTACTTC.

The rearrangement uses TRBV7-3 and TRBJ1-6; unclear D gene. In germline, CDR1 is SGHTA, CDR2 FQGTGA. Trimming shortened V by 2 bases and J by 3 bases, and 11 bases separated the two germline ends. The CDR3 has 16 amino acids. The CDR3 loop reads CASSLLGRFYNSPLHF. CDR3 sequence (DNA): TGTGCCAGCAGCTTACTCGGAAGATTCTATAATTCACCCCTCCACTTT.

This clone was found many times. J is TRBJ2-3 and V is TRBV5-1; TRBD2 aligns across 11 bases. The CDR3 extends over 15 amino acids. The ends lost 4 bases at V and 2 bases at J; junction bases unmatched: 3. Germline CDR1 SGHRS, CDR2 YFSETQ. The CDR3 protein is CASSPGLADTDTQYF. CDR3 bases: TGCGCCAGCAGCCCGGGACTAGCGGACACAGATACGCAGTATTTT.

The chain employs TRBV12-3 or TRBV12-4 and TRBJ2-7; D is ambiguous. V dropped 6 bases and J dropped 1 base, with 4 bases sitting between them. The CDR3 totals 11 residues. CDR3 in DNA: TGTGCCAGCAGGCAGTCCTACGAGCAGTACTTC. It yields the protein CASRQSYEQYF.

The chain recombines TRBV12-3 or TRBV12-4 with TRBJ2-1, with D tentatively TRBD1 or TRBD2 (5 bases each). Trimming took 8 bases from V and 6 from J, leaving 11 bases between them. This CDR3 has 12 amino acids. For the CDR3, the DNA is TGTGCCAGCGGGACCCTCTCCAATGAGCAGTTCTTC. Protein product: CASGTLSNEQFF.

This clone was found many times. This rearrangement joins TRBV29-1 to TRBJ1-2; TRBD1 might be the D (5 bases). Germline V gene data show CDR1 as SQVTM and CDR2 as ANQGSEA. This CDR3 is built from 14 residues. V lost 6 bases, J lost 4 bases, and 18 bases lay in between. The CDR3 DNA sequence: TGCAGCGTAGTAGAATCCGGGACTAGCTATGGCTACACCTTC. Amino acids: CSVVESGTSYGYTF.

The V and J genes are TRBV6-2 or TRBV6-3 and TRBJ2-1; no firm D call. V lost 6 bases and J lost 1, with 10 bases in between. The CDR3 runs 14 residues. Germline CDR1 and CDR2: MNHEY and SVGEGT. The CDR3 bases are TGTGCCAGCAGCAGAGGCAGGTCCTACAATGAGCAGTTCTTC. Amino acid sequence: CASSRGRSYNEQFF.

In nucleotides, the CDR3 is TGTGCCAGCAGCCCAGGGTCCCCTAATGAAAAACTGTTTTTT. Translation gives CASSPGSPNEKLFF. This chain joins TRBV9 and TRBJ1-4; TRBD1 is a possible D gene (5 bases). V lost 4 bases and J 3 bases, leaving 10 bases between the germline ends. Looked up from germline, CDR1 is SGDLS and CDR2 is YYNGEE. The CDR3 loop spans 14 amino acids. Full variable domain (missing parts from reference TRBV9 and TRBJ1-4): DSGVTQTPKHLITATGQRVTLRCSPRSGDLSVYWYQQSLDQGLQFLIQYYNGEERAKGNILERFSAQQFPDLHSELNLSSLELGDSALYFCASSPGSPNEKLFFGSGTQLSVL.

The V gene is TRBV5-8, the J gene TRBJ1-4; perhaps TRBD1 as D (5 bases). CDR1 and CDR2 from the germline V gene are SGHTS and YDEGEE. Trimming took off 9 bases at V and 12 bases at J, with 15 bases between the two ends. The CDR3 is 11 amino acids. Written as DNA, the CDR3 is TGTGCCAACCCTGACAGACCGGAACTGTTTTTT. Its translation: CANPDRPELFF.

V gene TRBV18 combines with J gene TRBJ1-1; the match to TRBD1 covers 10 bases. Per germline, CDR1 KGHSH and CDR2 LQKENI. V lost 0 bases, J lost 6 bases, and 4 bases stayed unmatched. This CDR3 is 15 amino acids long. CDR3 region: CASSPPRDRGAEAFF. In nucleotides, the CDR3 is TGTGCCAGCTCACCACCCAGGGACAGGGGCGCTGAAGCTTTCTTT.